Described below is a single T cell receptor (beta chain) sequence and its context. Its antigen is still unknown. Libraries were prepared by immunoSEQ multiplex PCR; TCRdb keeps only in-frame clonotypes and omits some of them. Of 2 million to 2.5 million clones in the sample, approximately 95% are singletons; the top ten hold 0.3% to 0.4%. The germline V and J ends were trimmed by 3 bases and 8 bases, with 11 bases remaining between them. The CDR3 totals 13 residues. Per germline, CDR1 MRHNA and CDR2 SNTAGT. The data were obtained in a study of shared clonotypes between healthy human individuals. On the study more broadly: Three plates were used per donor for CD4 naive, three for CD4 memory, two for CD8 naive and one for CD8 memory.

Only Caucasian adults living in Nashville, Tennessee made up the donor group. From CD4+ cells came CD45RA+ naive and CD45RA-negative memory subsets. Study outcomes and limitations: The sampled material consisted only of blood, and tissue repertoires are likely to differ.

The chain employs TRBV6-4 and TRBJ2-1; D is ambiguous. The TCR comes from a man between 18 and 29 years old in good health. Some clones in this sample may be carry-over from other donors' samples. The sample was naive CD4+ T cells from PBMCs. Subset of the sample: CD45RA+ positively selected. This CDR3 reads CASSERLGDEQFF. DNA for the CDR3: TGTGCCAGCAGTGAAAGATTAGGCGATGAGCAGTTCTTC.